This T cell receptor (beta chain) is from a study of OX40 agonist ivuxolimab in advanced cancers. Study-wide context: Three individuals attained partial responses, comprising one hepatocellular carcinoma case and two cutaneous melanoma cases. Whole-study findings and limits: In CD8+ T cells, expanded clones were on average more numerous than in CD4+.

Libraries were prepared by immunoSEQ multiplex PCR; TCRdb keeps only in-frame clonotypes and omits some of them. Here the sample spans tens of thousands of clones, over 70% being singletons. This clone was counted between two and nine times. Its antigen remains unknown. The V gene lost 3 bases and the J gene lost 2 bases, with 13 bases spanning the gap. Germline CDR1 and CDR2: SGDLS and YYNGEE. The CDR3 is made up of 15 amino acids. The sample was CD4+ or CD8+ T cells sorted from blood, taken in a trial of the OX40 agonist ivuxolimab. The clonotype originates from an adult with an advanced solid tumor such as melanoma, head and neck, liver or kidney cancer. This chain links TRBV9 with TRBJ2-3, with no clear D. The DNA for the CDR3 is TGTGCCAGCAGCGCTACTGACTCAATCACAGATACGCAGTATTTT. Encoded protein: CASSATDSITDTQYF.